This is a list of T cell receptor beta chains from one sample in a study of T-cell memory formation after mild COVID-19. TCRdb re-derived calls from the 5' RACE reads in MiXCR, one entry per CDR3 protein. In the table there are some 340,000 distinct CDR3 sequences, about an eighth of which are singletons. Sequenced sample: PBMCs or a T cell subset sorted from them (not recorded which). These receptors were collected from a man aged 18 to 35 who had mild COVID-19 (a few samples of this study predate the infection). Cell type and time point are not known. Each CDR3 is given with its conserved first and last residue. The D gene is left open where the match is weak. Clone size is stated in some rows and not others, as once, few, many or a class when expanded.

d_call,j_call,clone_size,v_call,cdr3_aa,cdr3_nt
.,TRBJ2-7,.,TRBV7-3,CASSLTNQAEQYF,TGTGCCAGCAGCTTAACGAACCAGGCCGAGCAGTACTTC
.,TRBJ2-5,many,TRBV18,CASSPPGIRGETQYF,TGTGCCAGCTCACCCCCTGGGATAAGGGGAGAGACCCAGTACTTC
.,TRBJ2-5,.,TRBV28,CASSLPHRAQETQYF,TGTGCCAGCAGTTTACCCCACAGGGCTCAAGAGACCCAGTACTTC
TRBD2,TRBJ2-1,.,TRBV29-1,CSVGRGTYNEQFF,TGCAGCGTTGGGCGGGGGACCTACAATGAGCAGTTCTTC
.,TRBJ2-4,.,TRBV20-1,CSATLPRNLAKNIQYF,TGCAGTGCTACACTTCCCAGGAATCTAGCCAAAAACATTCAGTACTTC
.,TRBJ2-1,few,TRBV19,CASSGGSSSYNEQFF,TGTGCCAGTAGCGGGGGTTCGAGCTCCTACAATGAGCAGTTCTTC
TRBD1,TRBJ1-2,.,TRBV29-1,CSAAGQGYGYTF,TGCAGCGCCGCAGGACAGGGATATGGCTACACCTTC
.,TRBJ2-1,.,TRBV30,CAWSSGGDEQFF,TGTGCCTGGAGTTCGGGGGGCGATGAGCAGTTCTTC
.,TRBJ2-3,.,TRBV4-1,CASSQEEGGNTQYF,TGCGCCAGCAGCCAAGAGGAGGGGGGAAATACGCAGTATTTT
.,TRBJ2-5,few,TRBV29-1,CSVERGRGETQYF,TGCAGCGTTGAACGGGGCCGGGGAGAGACCCAGTACTTC
.,TRBJ2-5,large,TRBV24-1,CATSDAGEGRETQYF,TGTGCCACCAGTGATGCAGGGGAGGGTCGGGAGACCCAGTACTTC
TRBD1,TRBJ1-5,.,TRBV29-1,CSVADRANQPQHF,TGCAGCGTTGCGGACAGGGCGAATCAGCCCCAGCATTTT
TRBD2,TRBJ2-5,.,TRBV20-1,CSARGLAGKETQYF,TGCAGTGCTAGAGGACTAGCGGGGAAAGAGACCCAGTACTTC
.,TRBJ2-7,few,TRBV12-3/TRBV12-4,CASSLYETSYEQYF,TGTGCCAGCAGTCTCTATGAAACCTCCTACGAGCAGTACTTC
.,TRBJ2-2,few,TRBV2,CASKEANTGELFF,TGTGCCAGCAAGGAGGCGAACACCGGGGAGCTGTTTTTT
TRBD2,TRBJ2-1,few,TRBV5-1,CASSQGLAGGNEQFF,TGCGCCAGCAGCCAGGGACTAGCGGGGGGTAATGAGCAGTTCTTC
.,TRBJ2-3,.,TRBV9,CASSVESLGTQYF,TGTGCCAGCAGCGTAGAGAGCTTGGGTACGCAGTATTTT
.,TRBJ2-3,.,TRBV18,CASSPLLTDTQYF,TGTGCCAGCTCACCCCTACTAACAGATACGCAGTATTTT
.,TRBJ2-7,.,TRBV12-3/TRBV12-4,CASRTTGPSYEQYF,TGTGCCAGCAGGACTACCGGGCCGTCCTACGAGCAGTACTTC
.,TRBJ1-6,few,TRBV29-1,CSVEGPRGSPLHF,TGCAGCGTTGAAGGGCCCAGGGGATCACCCCTCCACTTT
TRBD1,TRBJ2-7,.,TRBV9,CASSPRQGEAYEQYF,TGTGCCAGCAGCCCCCGACAGGGGGAAGCCTACGAGCAGTACTTC
.,TRBJ1-4,.,TRBV7-2,CASSLEGGRLEKLFF,TGTGCCAGCAGCTTAGAAGGTGGCCGACTTGAAAAACTGTTTTTT